This T cell receptor beta chain originates from a study of OX40 agonist ivuxolimab in advanced cancers. Study background: Participants, 82.7% male, averaged approximately 65 years of age, ranging from 23 to 79. Study findings and constraints: More expanded clones were found, on average, in CD8+ than in CD4+ T cells.

V lost 0 bases to trimming and J lost 0 bases, with 13 bases between them. Per germline, CDR1 SGDLS and CDR2 YYNGEE. The CDR3 consists of 16 residues. Profiled with immunoSEQ multiplex PCR; TCRdb holds only in-frame clones, not every one. The sample has around 95,000 clones; 89% are singletons. Turning to this clone: What it recognizes is unknown.

The TCR sequence derives from an adult with an advanced solid tumor such as melanoma, head and neck, liver or kidney cancer. This specimen consisted of CD4+ or CD8+ T cells sorted from blood, obtained in a trial of the OX40 agonist ivuxolimab. The V and J genes are TRBV9 and TRBJ2-7; tentatively, D is TRBD1 (6 bases). As DNA, the CDR3 is TGTGCCAGCAGCGTAGGTCATCGAGGGGGCTCCTACGAGCAGTACTTC. This encodes CASSVGHRGGSYEQYF.